This T cell receptor beta chain is from a study of CD8+ T cells in alopecia areata. Study background: Tofacitinib continued for 6 to 18 months and was then withheld for 6 months. Severity scoring for treated patients was based on the percentage of affected scalp area.

Trimming cost V 9 bases and J 0 bases, with 18 bases left between them. The CDR3 runs to 17 residues. CDR1 MNHEY and CDR2 SMNVEV come from the germline V gene (reference sequence). Indicated treatment: oral pan-JAK inhibitor, 5-10 mg twice daily. General observations from the study: Administration of tofacitinib significantly diminished scalp clonality and expanded CD8+ clones within the top 100. A large proportion of expanded lesional clones were detected persisting in scalp and blood during tofacitinib.

The sequencing template was cDNA reverse transcribed from extracted RNA. TCRdb keeps only in-frame clones here, not all; method: immunoSEQ multiplex PCR. The data hold 190,000 or so clones, with around 50% observed a single time. Notes on this clone: Its antigen remains unidentified.

The specimen was CD8+ T cells sorted from blood, collected at week 24, from a patient treated with tofacitinib. This chain uses TRBV27 with TRBJ2-6, with D tentatively TRBD2 (7 bases). The sequence derives from a human donor with alopecia areata. The CDR3 protein is CARRGGDDSSGANVLTF. The CDR3 DNA reads TGTGCCAGAAGGGGGGGGGACGACTCCTCTGGGGCCAACGTCCTGACTTTC.